This T cell receptor (beta chain) was profiled in a study of cytomegalovirus exposure and HLA in healthy donors. Broader study findings: Because they were indistinguishable, some V segments, including TRBV6-2 and TRBV6-3, were excluded. Apparent HLA restriction characterized most CMV-associated TCR beta chains in a later analysis. Both high specificity and high sensitivity reportedly marked the classifier's diagnosis of cytomegalovirus status.

The table lists this clone with a few counts. What it binds is not known. Germline V gene sequence: CDR1 SGHRS, CDR2 YFSETQ. After removal of 0 bases from V and 6 bases from J, the junction contained 5 bases not matched to a gene. The CDR3 spans 14 residues. The PCR employed 60 Vbeta primers together with 13 Jbeta primers. In the original analysis: Approximately 12 million of 65 million to 95 million unique TCR beta chains were shared, per a later count. Clones were sequenced by immunoSEQ multiplex PCR, and TCRdb holds only the in-frame ones, with some missing. V, J and clone size derive from that table, while D and trimming were established from the DNA sequence. The sample has 100,000 to 150,000 clones; just under 75% are singletons.

This chain joins TRBV5-1 and TRBJ1-2; TRBD1 aligns across 7 bases. The source of this sequence is a man between 60 and 75 years old in good health and CMV-seropositive. Material for sequencing was PBMCs. This CDR3 reads CASSLAGGIDGYTF. In nucleotides, the CDR3 is TGCGCCAGCAGCTTGGCAGGGGGGATCGATGGCTACACCTTC.